Sequencing of this TCR beta chain was carried out in a study of OX40 agonist ivuxolimab in advanced cancers. Study-wide background: Every 2 weeks, patients received ivuxolimab intravenously, dosed at 0.01 to 10 mg/kg. Averaging 60 years in age, with a range of 23 to 79, the cohort was around 87% male.

Germline V gene lookup returns CDR1 SGDLS and CDR2 YYNGEE. The V end was cut by 2 bases, the J end by 0 bases, with 11 bases between. There are 16 residues in the CDR3. General study points: The study found that CD8+ T cells averaged more expanded clones than CD4+.

Profiling relied on immunoSEQ multiplex PCR, and the TCRdb table lists in-frame clones only, not all of them. The data hold some 78,000 clones, with roughly 92% observed a single time. A note on this clone: Its specificity is unknown.

The sequencing here drew on CD4+ or CD8+ T cells sorted from blood, taken in a trial of the OX40 agonist ivuxolimab. The receptor's source is an adult with an advanced solid tumor such as melanoma, head and neck, liver or kidney cancer. This chain joins TRBV9 and TRBJ2-2, with D perhaps matching TRBD1 or TRBD2 (5 bases each). The CDR3 DNA is TGTGCCAGCAGCGTTGGGGGTCTCCCGAACACCGGGGAGCTGTTTTTT. As protein: CASSVGGLPNTGELFF.